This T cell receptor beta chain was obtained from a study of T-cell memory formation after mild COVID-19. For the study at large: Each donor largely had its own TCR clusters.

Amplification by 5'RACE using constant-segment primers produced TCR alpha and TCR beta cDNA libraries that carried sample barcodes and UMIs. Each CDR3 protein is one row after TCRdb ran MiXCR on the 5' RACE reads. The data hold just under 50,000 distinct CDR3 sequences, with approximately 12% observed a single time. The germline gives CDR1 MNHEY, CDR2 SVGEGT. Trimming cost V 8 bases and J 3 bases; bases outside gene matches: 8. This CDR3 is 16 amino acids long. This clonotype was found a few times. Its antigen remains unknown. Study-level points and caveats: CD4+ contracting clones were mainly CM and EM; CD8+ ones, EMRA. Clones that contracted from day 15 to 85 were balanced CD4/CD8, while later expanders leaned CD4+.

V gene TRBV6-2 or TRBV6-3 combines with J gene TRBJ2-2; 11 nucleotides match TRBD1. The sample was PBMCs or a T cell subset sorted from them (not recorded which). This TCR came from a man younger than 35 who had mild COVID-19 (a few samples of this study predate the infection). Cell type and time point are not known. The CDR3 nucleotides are TGTGCCAGCCGGAACCCGGGACAGGGGGACACCGGGGAGCTGTTTTTT. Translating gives CASRNPGQGDTGELFF.